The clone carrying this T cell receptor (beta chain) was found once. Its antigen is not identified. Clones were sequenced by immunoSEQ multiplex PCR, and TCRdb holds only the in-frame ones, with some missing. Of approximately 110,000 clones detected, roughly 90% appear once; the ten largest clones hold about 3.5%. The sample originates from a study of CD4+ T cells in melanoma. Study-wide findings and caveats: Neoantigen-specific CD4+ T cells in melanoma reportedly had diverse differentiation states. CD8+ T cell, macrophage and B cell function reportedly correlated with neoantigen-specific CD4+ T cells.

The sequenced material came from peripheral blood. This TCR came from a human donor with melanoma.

CDR3 sequence: CASSQGKSRGLNSPLHF. The CDR3 DNA follows: TGCGCCAGCAGCCAAGGGAAATCACGGGGTCTAAATTCACCCCTCCACTTT. This chain connects TRBV4-1 to TRBJ1-6; D remains unclear. V dropped 1 base and J dropped 7 bases, with 17 bases sitting between them. This CDR3 spans 17 amino acids. Germline V gene data show CDR1 as MGHRA and CDR2 as YSYEKL.